These 21 T cell receptor beta chains share one sample of origin, sequenced in a study of blood T cell repertoires in COVID-19. Clones were sequenced by immunoSEQ multiplex PCR, and TCRdb holds only the in-frame ones, with some missing. Counted here are over 65,000 clones, roughly 90% occurring once; the ten biggest clones make up less than 8.5%. Sequencing was carried out using peripheral blood. Every receptor here comes from a human donor in a cohort sampled during active COVID-19.

The rearrangement joins TRBV3-1 (or the pseudogene TRBV3-2) to TRBJ1-2; tentative D call: TRBD1 (5 bases). V was trimmed by 0 bases and J by 8 bases, leaving 19 bases between them. The CDR3 sequence is 16 residues long. Germline CDR1 is LGHDT and CDR2 is YNNKEL (reference sequence). This CDR3 is CASSQDLGASVKGYTF. The CDR3 DNA reads as TGTGCCAGCAGCCAAGATCTAGGGGCCAGTGTTAAGGGCTACACCTTC.

The chain uses TRBV6-4 and TRBJ2-1; D may be TRBD2 (7 bases). V was cut by 6 bases and J by 10 bases, with 16 bases left in between. CDR1 and CDR2 from the germline V gene are MRHNA and SNTAGT. This CDR3 is built from 13 residues. CDR3 residues: CASRRPGGGEQFF. CDR3 bases: TGTGCCAGCAGGCGCCCGGGGGGCGGGGAGCAGTTCTTC.

The chain recombines TRBV3-1 (or the pseudogene TRBV3-2) with TRBJ1-6; TRBD1 is a possible D gene (6 bases). With 6 bases removed from V and 12 bases from J, the gap between germline ends came to 18 bases. This CDR3 has 14 amino acids. The germline CDR1 and CDR2 sequences are LGHDT and YNNKEL (reference sequence). Here the CDR3 reads CASSQRTEGIPLHF. The CDR3, as DNA: TGTGCCAGCAGTCAAAGGACAGAGGGGATACCCCTCCACTTT.

V and J are TRBV27 and TRBJ2-1; the D is unclear. The CDR3 is 14 amino acids. Trimming cost V 4 bases and J 0 bases, with 7 bases left between them. The germline CDR1 and CDR2 sequences are MNHEY and SMNVEV (reference sequence). CDR3 amino acids: CASSSFSSYNEQFF. DNA of the CDR3: TGTGCCAGCAGTTCGTTTAGCTCCTACAATGAGCAGTTCTTC.

This clone was seen only once. This rearrangement joins TRBV7-8 to TRBJ2-5; D is unresolved. Germline CDR1 and CDR2: SGHVS and FQNEAQ. Trimming pared 5 bases from V and 4 bases from J, leaving 14 bases between. This CDR3 spans 14 amino acids. In DNA, the CDR3 is TGTGCCAGCAGCCCTCAAACGGTCGGAGAGACCCAGTACTTC. Translation gives CASSPQTVGETQYF.

The chain couples TRBV7-9 to TRBJ1-6, with D unresolved. The germline CDR1 and CDR2 sequences are SEHNR and FQNEAQ (reference sequence). V was shortened by 4 bases and J by 7 bases, with 5 bases between the two germline ends. This CDR3 contains 12 residues. CDR3 amino acids: CASSYLNSPLHF. In nucleotides, the CDR3 is TGTGCCAGCAGCTACTTAAATTCACCCCTCCACTTT.

The V gene is TRBV15, the J gene TRBJ2-6, with a possible D match to TRBD2 (5 bases). Looked up from germline, CDR1 is LNHNV and CDR2 is YYDKDF (reference sequence). V was clipped by 5 bases and J by 2 bases, with 10 bases between them. This CDR3 has 15 amino acids. The CDR3 sequence: CATSGPGTGANVLTF. CDR3 nucleotide sequence: TGTGCCACCAGCGGTCCGGGGACTGGGGCCAACGTCCTGACTTTC.

The chain is built from TRBV6-1 and TRBJ2-1; 12 nucleotides match TRBD2. V trimming: 2 bases; J trimming: 4 bases; junction bases outside the gene matches: 6. The CDR3 covers 17 residues. Germline lookup yields CDR1 MNHNS and CDR2 SASEGT. Here the CDR3 DNA reads TGTGCCAGCAGTGAATTTGGACTAGCGGGACAGTACAATGAGCAGTTCTTC. It yields the protein CASSEFGLAGQYNEQFF.

The J gene is TRBJ1-2, the V gene TRBV6-5, with D perhaps TRBD1 (5 bases). From germline, CDR1 is MNHEY and CDR2 SVGAGI. The V end was cut by 0 bases, the J end by 5 bases, with 13 bases between. The CDR3 contains 15 residues. Here the CDR3 reads CASSYSWRGKYGYTF. The DNA of the CDR3 is TGTGCCAGCAGTTACTCCTGGCGGGGGAAATATGGCTACACCTTC.

The chain uses TRBV18 and TRBJ1-5, with D possibly being TRBD1 (5 bases). There are 19 residues in the CDR3. The germline CDR1 and CDR2 sequences are KGHSH and LQKENI. Trimming removed 2 bases from V and 0 bases from J, with 20 bases in between. Written as DNA, the CDR3 is TGTGCCAGCTCACCATCACAGGCTCCCGGGGGGTATAGCAATCAGCCCCAGCATTTT. Translating gives CASSPSQAPGGYSNQPQHF.

This clone has just a few counts. The chain uses TRBV5-8 and TRBJ2-7; D may be TRBD2 (6 bases). V was clipped by 4 bases and J by 3 bases, with 14 bases between them. Germline V gene sequence: CDR1 SGHTS, CDR2 YDEGEE. The CDR3 runs to 14 residues. In DNA form, the CDR3 reads TGTGCCAGCAGCAATGCGGGAAAGCGCTACGAGCAGTACTTC. This encodes CASSNAGKRYEQYF.

This clone has a single count. The chain joins TRBV6-1 to TRBJ1-1, with D tentatively TRBD1 (5 bases). V was cut by 2 bases and J by 3 bases, with 13 bases left in between. Germline CDR1 is MNHNS and CDR2 is SASEGT. This CDR3 region has 15 residues. As DNA, the CDR3 is TGTGCCAGCAGTGAAACGGCGGGGGGGTACACTGAAGCTTTCTTT. It is translated as CASSETAGGYTEAFF.

Turning to this clone: At the DNA level, this CDR3 is encoded by other sequences in the same sample as well. The chain carries TRBV18 and TRBJ2-2, with 9 bases fitting TRBD1. The CDR3 contains 16 residues. Germline trimming cut 3 bases from V and 8 bases from J; bases unmatched to any gene: 10. Germline loops: CDR1 KGHSH, CDR2 LQKENI. CDR3: CASSPYGTGQTGELFF. CDR3 sequence (DNA): TGTGCCAGCTCACCTTACGGGACAGGGCAAACTGGGGAGCTGTTTTTT.

The chain carries TRBV21-1 and TRBJ2-7; TRBD2, the D gene given by the table, was not confirmed from the DNA. TRBV21-1 is flagged as a pseudogene. This CDR3 has 17 residues. The CDR3 DNA is TGTGCCAGCAAACAAGGAGGGCTAGCGGGGGGCTCCTACGAGCAGTACTTC. Translation: CASKQGGLAGGSYEQYF.

This chain connects TRBV5-1 to TRBJ2-7; D is possibly TRBD1 (6 bases). The V end lost 8 bases, the J end lost 0 bases, and 9 bases lay between the germline ends. This CDR3 spans 12 amino acids. Germline CDR1 is SGHRS and CDR2 is YFSETQ. The DNA for the CDR3 is TGCGCCAGTACAGGGAGCTCCTACGAGCAGTACTTC. It translates to CASTGSSYEQYF.

The chain combines TRBV12-3 or TRBV12-4 with TRBJ1-2; D not resolved. This CDR3 region has 12 residues. The germline V and J ends were trimmed by 5 bases and 5 bases, with 9 bases remaining between them. CDR3 in amino acids: CASSRQVYGYTF. The CDR3 nucleotides are TGTGCCAGCAGTCGTCAGGTTTATGGCTACACCTTC.

The chain links TRBV7-9 to TRBJ2-1; the D gene is possibly TRBD2 (6 bases). Trimming pared 3 bases from V and 10 bases from J, leaving 16 bases between. The CDR3 is 14 residues long. The V gene's germline CDR1 is SEHNR and CDR2 FQNEAQ (reference sequence). CDR3 in DNA: TGTGCCAGCAGCTTGCCCCTCCGGGACTCCGAGCAGTTCTTC. Its translation is CASSLPLRDSEQFF. Full variable domain (missing parts from reference TRBV7-9 and TRBJ2-1): DTGVSQNPRHKITKRGQNVTFRCDPISEHNRLYWYRQTLGQGPEFLTYFQNEAQLEKSRLLSDRFSAERPKGSFSTLEIQRTEQGDSAMYLCASSLPLRDSEQFFGPGTRLTVL.

The chain links TRBV11-3 to TRBJ2-1, with TRBD1 matching 7 bases. CDR3 length equals 15 residues. Germline V lookup: CDR1 SGHNT, CDR2 YENEEA. With 4 bases clipped from V and 3 bases from J, the junction kept 6 bases outside the gene matches. CDR3: CASSSPAGGYNEQFF. CDR3 DNA sequence: TGTGCCAGCAGCTCACCCGCAGGGGGCTACAATGAGCAGTTCTTC.

This rearrangement joins TRBV6-6 to TRBJ2-1; D gene unclear. The CDR3 has 12 amino acids. The V end was cut by 2 bases, the J end by 4 bases, with 3 bases between. Per the germline V gene, CDR1 is MNHNY and CDR2 is SVGAGI (reference sequence). CDR3 bases: TGTGCCAGCAGTTACACTTACAATGAGCAGTTCTTC. Its translation: CASSYTYNEQFF.

This chain connects TRBV28 to TRBJ2-1, with D perhaps TRBD2 (7 bases). The CDR3 is made up of 17 amino acids. Germline CDR1 and CDR2: MDHEN and SYDVKM. Trimming pared 5 bases from V and 7 bases from J, leaving 24 bases between. The CDR3 loop reads CASSRDLGGLNRNEQFF. In DNA, the CDR3 is TGTGCCAGCAGTCGGGATCTGGGGGGGCTTAACCGAAATGAGCAGTTCTTC.

The chain links TRBV7-9 to TRBJ1-1; D not resolved. This CDR3 contains 12 residues. Germline loops: CDR1 SEHNR, CDR2 FQNEAQ (reference sequence). V dropped 5 bases and J dropped 3 bases, with 7 bases sitting between them. The CDR3 coding sequence is TGTGCCAGCAGCCGAACGGACACTGAAGCTTTCTTT. Translating gives CASSRTDTEAFF.